The T cell receptor (beta chain) described here comes from a study of T cells in localized non-small cell lung cancer. The study's findings and limits: As only one tumor region underwent sequencing, heterogeneity remains possible.

Sequenced by immunoSEQ multiplex PCR; TCRdb stores in-frame clones only, minus some. The sample gives fewer than 50,000 clones, 65% to 90% of which show up once; 7.8% is in the top ten. In its sample, this clone was seen a few times. Its antigen is currently unknown. The CDR3 length is 12 residues. CDR1 MNHEY and CDR2 SMNVEV come from the germline V gene (reference sequence). Trimming removed 8 bases from V and 5 bases from J, with 12 bases in between. This rearrangement joins TRBV27 to TRBJ1-1; D is ambiguous. The specimen was PBMCs, collected before any cancer treatment. The receptor comes from a man between 35 and 75 years old with stage II lung adenocarcinoma. CDR3 nucleotides: TGTGCCAGCGGACCCCCGAGAACTGAAGCTTTCTTT. Amino acids: CASGPPRTEAFF.